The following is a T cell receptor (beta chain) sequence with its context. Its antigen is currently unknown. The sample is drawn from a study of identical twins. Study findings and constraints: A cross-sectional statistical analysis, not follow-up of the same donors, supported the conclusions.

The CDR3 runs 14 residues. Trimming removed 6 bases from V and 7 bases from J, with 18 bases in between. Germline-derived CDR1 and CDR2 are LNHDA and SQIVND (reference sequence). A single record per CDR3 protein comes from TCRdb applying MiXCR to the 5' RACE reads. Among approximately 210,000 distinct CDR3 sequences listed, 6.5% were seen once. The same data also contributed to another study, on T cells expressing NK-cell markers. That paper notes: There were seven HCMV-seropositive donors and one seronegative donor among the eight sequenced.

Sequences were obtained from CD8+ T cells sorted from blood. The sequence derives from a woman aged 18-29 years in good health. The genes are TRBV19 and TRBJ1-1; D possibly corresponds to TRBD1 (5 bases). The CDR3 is CASRSTPLGLEAFF. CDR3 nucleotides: TGTGCCAGTAGATCCACCCCACTGGGGCTTGAAGCTTTCTTT.